This T cell receptor beta chain was sequenced during a study of blood T cell repertoires in COVID-19. At the level of the study: Collection of acute and convalescent COVID-19 samples took place in the United States, Italy and Spain. The analysed material was cDNA or gDNA that came from T cells, B-cell-depleted T cells, or PBMCs.

Original analysis: Reference gene primer amplification gave nucleated cell count estimates. TCRdb's table, derived via immunoSEQ multiplex PCR, lists solely in-frame clones and lacks some. The V and J calls and the clone size are those of that table, but D and trimming were determined from the DNA. The repertoire includes about 110,000 clones, 75% to 85% of them detected once, and approximately 7.9% sits in the top ten. In this sample, this clone turned up once. This receptor was identified in a woman of 80 years or more with active or convalescent COVID-19. Sequencing input: peripheral blood.

DNA for the CDR3: TGTGCCATCAGTCCGGGACTTGACAATGAGCAGTTCTTC. This translates into CAISPGLDNEQFF. The gene calls are TRBV10-3 and TRBJ2-1, with D possibly TRBD2 on 6 matching bases. V lost 5 bases and J lost 5, with 10 bases in between. The germline V gene encodes CDR1 ENHRY and CDR2 SYGVKD. The CDR3 totals 13 residues.